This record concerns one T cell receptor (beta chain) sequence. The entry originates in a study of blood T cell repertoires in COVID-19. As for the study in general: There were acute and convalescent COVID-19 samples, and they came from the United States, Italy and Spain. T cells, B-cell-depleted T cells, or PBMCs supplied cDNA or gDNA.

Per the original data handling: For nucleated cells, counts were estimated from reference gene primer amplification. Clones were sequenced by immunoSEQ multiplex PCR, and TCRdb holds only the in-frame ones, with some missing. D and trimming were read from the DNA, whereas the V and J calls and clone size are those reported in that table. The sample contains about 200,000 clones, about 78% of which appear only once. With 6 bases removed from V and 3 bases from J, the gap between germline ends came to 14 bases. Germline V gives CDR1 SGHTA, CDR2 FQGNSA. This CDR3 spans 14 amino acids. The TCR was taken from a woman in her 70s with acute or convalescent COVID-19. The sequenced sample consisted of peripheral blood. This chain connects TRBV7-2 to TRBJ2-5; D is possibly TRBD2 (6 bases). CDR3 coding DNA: TGTGCCAGCAGTGTTCTAACGGGGGAAGAGACCCAGTACTTC. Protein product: CASSVLTGEETQYF.